This passage covers 14 T cell receptor beta chains from one sample sequenced in a study of lymphopenia after photon versus proton radiotherapy. The data were produced by immunoSEQ multiplex PCR, yet TCRdb's version contains in-frame clones alone and is incomplete. The sample includes more than 60,000 clones, about 90% of them seen just once. The starting material was peripheral blood, obtained from a patient treated with photon-based radiotherapy. These receptors all come from a man between 35 and 55 years old with gastric cancer.

The chain joins TRBV19 to TRBJ2-2; a weak D match, TRBD1 (6 bases). Trimming removed 7 bases from V and 2 bases from J, with 17 bases in between. The germline V gene encodes CDR1 LNHDA and CDR2 SQIVND (reference sequence). The CDR3 spans 16 residues. The CDR3 nucleotides are TGTGCCAGTAAAACAGGGCCCTTCTTAAACACCGGGGAGCTGTTTTTT. Translated: CASKTGPFLNTGELFF.

The chain combines TRBV6-1 with TRBJ1-2, with D unresolved. In germline, CDR1 is MNHNS, CDR2 SASEGT. The V end lost 3 bases, the J end lost 0 bases, and 8 bases lay between the germline ends. The CDR3 sequence is 14 residues long. Written as DNA, the CDR3 is TGTGCCAGCAGTGAGGGTCCCACTAACTATGGCTACACCTTC. Encoded protein: CASSEGPTNYGYTF.

The V gene is TRBV7-2, the J gene TRBJ1-5; 8 bases align to TRBD1. With 3 bases clipped from V and 2 bases from J, the junction kept 3 bases outside the gene matches. The CDR3 is made up of 15 amino acids. Germline loops: CDR1 SGHTA, CDR2 FQGNSA. This CDR3 reads CASSLRGQGNQPQHF. CDR3 nucleotides: TGTGCCAGCAGCTTGAGGGGACAGGGCAATCAGCCCCAGCATTTT.

This chain connects TRBV14 to TRBJ2-3; D could derive from TRBD1 or TRBD2 (7 bases each). The length of the CDR3 is 17 residues. V dropped 4 bases and J dropped 2 bases, with 19 bases sitting between them. Germline CDR1 is SGHDN and CDR2 is FVKESK. The CDR3, as DNA: TGTGCCAGCAGCCGCCCCAGGGGGGGGCCCCCCACAGATACGCAGTATTTT. Amino acids: CASSRPRGGPPTDTQYF.

About this clone itself: This same CDR3 is encoded by further DNA sequences in the sample. This chain links TRBV6-5 with TRBJ2-7; 11 positions agree with TRBD1. The trim removed 1 base at V and 1 base at J, leaving 0 bases unmatched. In germline, CDR1 is MNHEY, CDR2 SVGAGI. CDR3 length: 15 residues. The CDR3 region is CASSYWDRGSYEQYF. The CDR3 nucleotides read TGTGCCAGCAGTTACTGGGACAGGGGGTCCTACGAGCAGTACTTC.

This clone was seen a handful of times. The chain carries TRBV27 and TRBJ2-7; D might be TRBD1 (6 bases). The V end lost 6 bases, the J end lost 0 bases, and 15 bases lay between the germline ends. The CDR3 has 15 residues. The germline CDR1 and CDR2 sequences are MNHEY and SMNVEV (reference sequence). The CDR3, as DNA: TGTGCCAGCAGATCAGCACAGGGTTACTCCTACGAGCAGTACTTC. Translating gives CASRSAQGYSYEQYF.

The chain recombines TRBV9 with TRBJ1-4; no reliable D call. The germline CDR1 and CDR2 sequences are SGDLS and YYNGEE. V was cut by 4 bases and J by 7 bases, with 17 bases left in between. The CDR3 runs 15 residues. The CDR3 protein is CASSSRDPVGEKLFF. The CDR3 coding sequence is TGTGCCAGCAGCTCCCGGGATCCAGTGGGTGAAAAACTGTTTTTT. The full variable domain, rest sourced from reference TRBV9 and TRBJ1-4, is DSGVTQTPKHLITATGQRVTLRCSPRSGDLSVYWYQQSLDQGLQFLIQYYNGEERAKGNILERFSAQQFPDLHSELNLSSLELGDSALYFCASSSRDPVGEKLFFGSGTQLSVL.

This sequence joins TRBV5-1 and TRBJ1-4; 12 bases are a match to TRBD1. Germline CDR1 and CDR2: SGHRS and YFSETQ. CDR3 length: 17 residues. V shed 4 bases and J 7 bases; nucleotides not matched to a gene: 11. The CDR3 here is CASSRTGQGAPGEKLFF. The CDR3, as DNA: TGCGCCAGCAGCCGGACGGGACAGGGGGCACCAGGTGAAAAACTGTTTTTT.

The V and J genes are TRBV28 and TRBJ2-3; no clear D gene. The germline V gene encodes CDR1 MDHEN and CDR2 SYDVKM. This CDR3 contains 14 residues. V was shortened by 3 bases and J by 5 bases, with 12 bases between the two germline ends. DNA for the CDR3: TGTGCCAGCAGTTTGGCAAGTTTAGGAGATACGCAGTATTTT. It yields the protein CASSLASLGDTQYF.

The chain links TRBV9 to TRBJ2-7; no clear D gene. V gave up 0 bases and J gave up 0 bases, with 7 bases separating them. The CDR3 runs 14 residues. Per the germline V gene, CDR1 is SGDLS and CDR2 is YYNGEE. For the CDR3, the DNA is TGTGCCAGCAGCGTAGATCTCAGCTCCTACGAGCAGTACTTC. It yields the protein CASSVDLSSYEQYF.

This clone showed up just a few times. The chain employs TRBV15 and TRBJ1-4; perhaps TRBD1 as D (5 bases). V was pared by 2 bases and J by 15 bases, with 13 bases between. The V gene's germline CDR1 is LNHNV and CDR2 YYDKDF (reference sequence). This CDR3 spans 12 amino acids. CDR3 region: CATSRSEGRLFF. CDR3 DNA: TGTGCCACCAGCAGATCTGAGGGGAGGTTGTTTTTT.

This clone was observed a single time. CDR3 amino acids: CASSGRLREQFF. In nucleotides, the CDR3 is TGCGCCAGCAGCGGCAGACTGCGTGAGCAGTTCTTC. V is TRBV5-1 and J is TRBJ2-1; D remains ambiguous. CDR1 SGHRS and CDR2 YFSETQ come from the germline V gene. Between the trimmed V and J ends, which lost 4 bases and 9 bases, there was a span of 11 bases. The CDR3 sequence is 12 residues long.

V and J are TRBV19 and TRBJ1-1; maybe TRBD1 (6 bases). CDR1 is LNHDA and CDR2 is SQIVND in the germline V gene (reference sequence). Trimming shortened V by 3 bases and J by 1 base, and 12 bases separated the two germline ends. The CDR3 runs 15 residues. The CDR3 coding sequence is TGTGCCAGTAGTATGTGGGGGGCTTCGAACACTGAAGCTTTCTTT. Amino acids: CASSMWGASNTEAFF.

V usage is TRBV19 and J usage is TRBJ1-6, with TRBD1 identical over 8 bases. The V gene end was trimmed by 1 base and the J gene end by 9 bases; junction bases not matched to a gene: 5. CDR1 and CDR2 from the germline V gene are LNHDA and SQIVND (reference sequence). The CDR3 has 15 residues. The CDR3 nucleotides read TGTGCCAGTAGTATAGGAGGGCAGGGGGCTTCACCCCTCCACTTT. As protein: CASSIGGQGASPLHF.